What follows is one T cell receptor (beta chain) and its context. Its antigen is currently unknown. This sample was taken from a study of blood T cells in healthy people across ages. Study conclusions and caveats: Underestimates were what the diversity estimates from one million T cells were considered to be. It was not known whether donors were CMV positive (a possible confounder of expanded clonotype changes).

For the second PCR, which ran for roughly 7 to 11 cycles, a sample-barcoded 5' primer and a J-beta primer mix were used. Each cDNA was tagged by a template-switch adaptor containing 12 random nucleotides. A minimum of 2.5 million CDR3-containing paired-end reads was obtained for each sample. MiXCR was run by TCRdb on the 5' RACE reads, yielding one entry per CDR3 protein. The repertoire holds some 1.4 million distinct CDR3 sequences, with roughly 40% as singletons. This TCR came from a young woman in good health. The sequenced material came from blood.

CDR3 sequence: CSARPGQALTFGNQPQHF. As DNA, the CDR3 is TGCAGTGCTAGACCGGGACAGGCTCTAACCTTTGGGAATCAGCCCCAGCATTTT. The rearrangement joins TRBV20-1 to TRBJ1-5; 8 bases map to TRBD1. The germline CDR1 and CDR2 sequences are DFQATT and SNEGSKA (reference sequence). V lost 2 bases and J lost 4; bases outside the gene matches: 16. CDR3 length: 18 amino acids.